A selection of T cell receptor beta chains follows, all from one sample in a study of shared clonotypes between healthy human individuals. Generated by immunoSEQ multiplex PCR, the TCRdb table keeps only in-frame clones and is missing some. The data show about 1.9 million clones, with about 93% seen just once and under 2% held by the top ten. The sample was naive CD8+ T cells from PBMCs. The receptors derive from a man in his late teens or twenties in good health. Some clones in this sample may be carry-over from other donors' samples. Each CDR3 is given with its conserved first and last residue. The D gene is left open where the match is weak. A row's size may be missing; if present it is once, few, many or a size class.

v_gene	d_gene	abundance	j_gene	CDR3aa	CDR3nt
TRBV9	TRBD2	-	TRBJ2-7	CASSPRGREDSYEQYF	TGTGCCAGCAGCCCTCGGGGGCGGGAGGATTCCTACGAGCAGTACTTC
TRBV28	-	-	TRBJ2-1	CASSSRVGEYNEQFF	TGTGCCAGCAGTTCCCGGGTGGGGGAGTACAATGAGCAGTTCTTC
TRBV5-6	-	-	TRBJ1-4	CASSPGHGEKLFF	TGTGCCAGCAGCCCGGGCCACGGGGAAAAACTGTTTTTT
TRBV27	-	-	TRBJ2-1	CASSMTVPYNEQFF	TGTGCCAGCAGTATGACCGTCCCCTACAATGAGCAGTTCTTC
TRBV7-9	TRBD2	-	TRBJ2-1	CASSHTTQRDRDEQFF	TGTGCCAGCAGCCACACAACCCAGCGGGATCGGGATGAGCAGTTCTTC
TRBV11-2	-	-	TRBJ1-5	CASSVDVNQPQHF	TGTGCCAGCAGCGTCGACGTGAATCAGCCCCAGCATTTT
TRBV5-6	TRBD2	-	TRBJ2-1	CASSLSLAGGLDNEQFF	TGTGCCAGCAGCTTGAGTCTAGCGGGAGGCCTTGACAATGAGCAGTTCTTC
TRBV6-1	-	-	TRBJ2-7	CASSQRPINEQYF	TGTGCCAGCAGCCAGCGCCCCATCAACGAGCAGTACTTC
TRBV30	TRBD1	-	TRBJ2-7	CALEQGFYEQYF	TGTGCCTTAGAACAGGGGTTCTACGAGCAGTACTTC
TRBV27	TRBD1	-	TRBJ2-1	CASSLTGQVYNEQFF	TGTGCCAGCAGTTTAACGGGACAGGTCTATAATGAGCAGTTCTTC
TRBV7-2	TRBD1	-	TRBJ1-1	CASSLQQGVGTEAFF	TGTGCCAGCAGCCTTCAACAGGGGGTAGGAACTGAAGCTTTCTTT
TRBV21-1	-	-	TRBJ1-2	CASSKGRENYGYTF	TGTGCCAGCAGCAAGGGGAGGGAGAACTATGGCTACACCTTC
TRBV7-9	-	-	TRBJ2-3	CASSFAGKSTDTQYF	TGTGCCAGCAGCTTTGCAGGGAAAAGCACAGATACGCAGTATTTT
TRBV5-6	-	-	TRBJ2-7	CASSMGRGPYEQYF	TGTGCCAGCAGCATGGGCCGGGGCCCCTACGAGCAGTACTTC
TRBV14	TRBD2	-	TRBJ2-2	CASSQLGTNPGTSGNTGELFF	TGTGCCAGCAGCCAACTTGGGACCAACCCGGGGACTAGCGGGAACACCGGGGAGCTGTTTTTT
TRBV7-9	-	few	TRBJ1-1	CASSLPSPQIGAFF	TGTGCCAGCAGCTTGCCTTCACCTCAGATAGGGGCTTTCTTT
TRBV28	-	-	TRBJ1-5	CASNLRDSNQPQHF	TGTGCCAGCAACCTCCGGGACAGCAATCAGCCCCAGCATTTT
TRBV28	-	-	TRBJ1-5	CASSPDQPQHF	TGTGCCAGCAGTCCTGATCAGCCCCAGCATTTT
TRBV13	-	-	TRBJ2-1	CASSLRSGDNNEQFF	TGTGCCAGCAGCTTACGTAGCGGAGATAACAATGAGCAGTTCTTC
TRBV7-9	-	-	TRBJ2-2	CASSTNRNTGELFF	TGTGCCAGCAGTACTAACAGGAACACCGGGGAGCTGTTTTTT
TRBV15	-	-	TRBJ2-2	CATSRGEGPTGELFF	TGTGCCACCAGCAGAGGGGAAGGGCCCACCGGGGAGCTGTTTTTT
TRBV7-2	-	-	TRBJ1-2	CASSPGGVYGYTF	TGTGCCAGCAGCCCGGGGGGGGTCTATGGCTACACCTTC
TRBV29-1	TRBD2	-	TRBJ2-5	CSALAASGGEYF	TGCAGCGCCTTAGCGGCGTCGGGGGGGGAGTACTTC
TRBV27	TRBD1	-	TRBJ2-5	CASIGYTWDRREETQYF	TGTGCCAGCATAGGCTATACCTGGGACAGAAGAGAAGAGACCCAGTACTTC
TRBV9	-	-	TRBJ2-7	CASSVGDRAYEQYF	TGTGCCAGCAGCGTAGGAGACAGAGCCTACGAGCAGTACTTC
TRBV28	TRBD1	-	TRBJ2-7	CASSFYYPGQGFHEQYF	TGTGCCAGCAGTTTCTATTATCCGGGACAGGGCTTCCACGAGCAGTACTTC
TRBV18	-	-	TRBJ1-2	CASSRVQDANYGYTF	TGTGCCAGCTCACGAGTCCAAGACGCTAACTATGGCTACACCTTC